These 30 T cell receptor beta chains came from one sample sequenced in a study of graft-versus-host responses after intestinal transplantation. These receptors have no known antigen. Generated by immunoSEQ multiplex PCR, the TCRdb table keeps only in-frame clones and is missing some. The sample contains 71,000 or so clones, 90% of which appear only once. The sample consisted of unstimulated CD8+ T cells sorted from spleen or lymph node cells, taken before intestinal transplant. The receptors originated from a human donor who received an intestinal transplant.

The chain has TRBV5-6 and TRBJ1-4; 9 bases align to TRBD1. Per germline, CDR1 SGHDT and CDR2 YYEEEE. After removal of 3 bases from V and 8 bases from J, the junction contained 5 bases not matched to a gene. This CDR3 spans 14 amino acids. This CDR3 reads CASSYRGRREKLFF. CDR3 nucleotide sequence: TGTGCCAGCAGCTACAGGGGGCGTCGGGAAAAACTGTTTTTT.

V and J are TRBV27 and TRBJ2-7, with D unclear. CDR3 length: 13 residues. The V gene lost 2 bases and the J gene lost 2 bases, with 7 bases spanning the gap. Per germline, CDR1 MNHEY and CDR2 SMNVEV (reference sequence). In DNA form, the CDR3 reads TGTGCCAGCAGTTTAACTCCGACCTACGAGCAGTACTTC. The encoded protein is CASSLTPTYEQYF.

V usage is TRBV6-5 and J usage is TRBJ1-1; no clear D gene. From germline, CDR1 is MNHEY and CDR2 SVGAGI. The CDR3 loop spans 14 amino acids. Trimming took 5 bases from V and 1 from J, leaving 11 bases between them. The CDR3 region has the DNA TGTGCCAGCAGTCGAGACGGAGAGAACACTGAAGCTTTCTTT. This translates into CASSRDGENTEAFF.

This clone is a singleton in its sample. The V gene is TRBV7-8, the J gene TRBJ1-1; tentatively, D is TRBD1 (6 bases). The V gene's germline CDR1 is SGHVS and CDR2 FQNEAQ. Trimming cost V 5 bases and J 11 bases, with 18 bases left between them. There are 13 residues in the CDR3. CDR3 in DNA: TGTGCCAGCAGCATGCTGGGGGGGCGCGGGGCTTTCTTT. This translates into CASSMLGGRGAFF.

The V and J genes are TRBV19 and TRBJ2-7; D unresolved. This CDR3 has 12 residues. From germline, CDR1 is LNHDA and CDR2 SQIVND (reference sequence). Between the trimmed V and J ends, which lost 1 base and 6 bases, there was a span of 7 bases. CDR3 sequence reads: CASSIGGGEQYF. The DNA of the CDR3 is TGTGCCAGTAGTATAGGTGGCGGCGAGCAGTACTTC. The entire variable domain, with the rest obtained from reference TRBV19 and TRBJ2-7, is as follows: DGGITQSPKYLFRKEGQNVTLSCEQNLNHDAMYWYRQDPGQGLRLIYYSQIVNDFQKGDIAEGYSVSREKKESFPLTVTSAQKNPTAFYLCASSIGGGEQYFGPGTRLTVT.

V usage is TRBV5-1 and J usage is TRBJ1-2, with TRBD1 identical over 9 bases. This CDR3 is built from 13 residues. V lost 4 bases, J lost 7 bases, and 5 bases stayed unmatched. Germline CDR1 reads SGHRS; CDR2 reads YFSETQ. The CDR3 here is CASSQDRGSGYTF. CDR3 bases: TGCGCCAGCAGCCAGGACAGGGGTAGTGGCTACACCTTC.

This sequence joins TRBV9 and TRBJ1-2; D gene uncertain. Germline-derived CDR1 and CDR2 are SGDLS and YYNGEE. V was trimmed by 3 bases and J by 3 bases, leaving 9 bases between them. This CDR3 spans 13 amino acids. The CDR3 loop is CASSAVADYGYTF. DNA of the CDR3: TGTGCCAGCAGCGCCGTGGCGGACTATGGCTACACCTTC.

The genes are TRBV29-1 and TRBJ1-2; possibly TRBD1 for D (6 bases). The CDR3 spans 15 residues. Trimming removed 0 bases from V and 5 bases from J, with 16 bases in between. The germline V gene has CDR1 SQVTM and CDR2 ANQGSEA. DNA for the CDR3: TGCAGCGTTGAAGATCAACGGACAGCCCAGTATGGCTACACCTTC. Amino acid sequence: CSVEDQRTAQYGYTF.

V is TRBV5-8 and J is TRBJ2-3, with D possibly TRBD1 on 6 matching bases. CDR3 length: 17 amino acids. CDR1 and CDR2 from the germline V gene are SGHTS and YDEGEE. Trimming cost V 0 bases and J 2 bases, with 16 bases left between them. The CDR3 sequence: CASSLGDTGPPTDTQYF. The CDR3 coding sequence is TGTGCCAGCAGCTTGGGGGACACAGGGCCCCCCACAGATACGCAGTATTTT.

V gene TRBV5-1 combines with J gene TRBJ2-7, with 8 nucleotides matching TRBD1. Germline V gives CDR1 SGHRS, CDR2 YFSETQ. V was pared by 2 bases and J by 5 bases, with 6 bases of the junction left unmatched. The CDR3 contains 14 residues. CDR3 residues: CASSFQDRADEQYF. The CDR3 region has the DNA TGCGCCAGCAGCTTCCAGGACAGGGCGGACGAGCAGTACTTC.

Comments on this clone: An end of the junction does not agree with germline; a read error may underlie this. The rearrangement joins TRBV7-7 to TRBJ2-3, with 9 bases fitting TRBD2. The germline gives CDR1 SSHAT, CDR2 FNYEAQ (reference sequence). The CDR3 spans 15 residues. CDR3 DNA sequence: TGTGCTAGCAGCCTATCCAGCGGGGGGCTAGATACGCAGTATTTT. This translates into CASSLSSGGLDTQYF.

The chain recombines TRBV5-4 with TRBJ2-7, with 11 bases fitting TRBD1. The CDR3 has 14 residues. Per germline, CDR1 SGHNT and CDR2 YYREEE (reference sequence). J gave up 3 bases and V 4 bases, and 3 bases lay outside the gene matches. CDR3 in DNA: TGTGCCAGCAGCCCGGGACAGGGGGGCTACGAGCAGTACTTC. This translates into CASSPGQGGYEQYF.

This clone has only one observation. The chain combines TRBV6-4 with TRBJ2-3, with 7 bases aligning to TRBD2. The CDR3 runs 15 residues. In germline, CDR1 is MRHNA, CDR2 SNTAGT. V gave up 4 bases and J gave up 1 base; unmatched junction bases: 5. CDR3 nucleotides: TGTGCCAGCAGTGTGACCAGCGGGGGCACAGATACGCAGTATTTT. Encoded protein: CASSVTSGGTDTQYF.

This clone was seen once. The chain recombines TRBV19 with TRBJ2-3; D uncertain. The CDR3 totals 14 residues. Germline CDR1 is LNHDA and CDR2 is SQIVND (reference sequence). Between the trimmed V and J ends, which lost 4 bases and 2 bases, there was a span of 10 bases. CDR3 sequence reads: CASSNIIATDTQYF. CDR3 nucleotides: TGTGCCAGTAGTAACATTATCGCCACAGATACGCAGTATTTT.

This chain uses TRBV11-2 with TRBJ2-7; 8 nucleotides align to TRBD1. This CDR3 comprises 15 residues. Germline-derived CDR1 and CDR2 are SGHAT and FQNNGV. The V segment lost 2 bases and the J segment 5 bases; nucleotides outside the gene matches: 8. Here the CDR3 DNA reads TGTGCCAGCAGCTTATATGGACAGGGCGGGCACGAGCAGTACTTC. Protein product: CASSLYGQGGHEQYF.

The chain is built from TRBV13 and TRBJ2-2; TRBD2 matches at 14 bases. The CDR3 consists of 17 residues. Looked up from germline, CDR1 is PRHDT and CDR2 is FYEKMQ (reference sequence). The V and J ends lost 5 bases and 1 base, in that order; junction bases with no gene match: 3. The CDR3 here is CASSKGLAGENTGELFF. CDR3 bases: TGTGCCAGCAGCAAGGGACTAGCGGGGGAGAACACCGGGGAGCTGTTTTTT.

The chain recombines TRBV9 with TRBJ1-1, with TRBD1 as a possible D gene (5 bases). Trimming left V 3 bases short and J 5 bases short, with 8 bases between. Germline-derived CDR1 and CDR2 are SGDLS and YYNGEE. The CDR3 is made up of 12 amino acids. The CDR3 reads CASSGKGTEAFF. The DNA of the CDR3 is TGTGCCAGCAGCGGAAAGGGGACTGAAGCTTTCTTT.

This clone was seen just once. The V call is TRBV2, the J call TRBJ2-3, with D tentatively TRBD1 (6 bases). The V gene's germline CDR1 is SNHLY and CDR2 FYNNEI. V lost 2 bases and J 2 bases, leaving 14 bases between the germline ends. This CDR3 has 16 amino acids. The CDR3 region is CASSEFGQPPTDTQYF. For the CDR3, the DNA is TGTGCCAGCAGTGAATTTGGACAGCCACCCACAGATACGCAGTATTTT.

The CDR3 DNA is TGTGCCAGCAGTGAAGCGCCCGGCGGTGAAGCTTTCTTT. This codes for CASSEAPGGEAFF. The rearrangement joins TRBV6-1 to TRBJ1-1; no reliable D call. CDR3 size: 13 residues. Germline V gene sequence: CDR1 MNHNS, CDR2 SASEGT. Trimming cost V 0 bases and J 7 bases, with 9 bases left between them.

V usage is TRBV11-2 and J usage is TRBJ1-2; no clear D. CDR1 and CDR2 from the germline V gene are SGHAT and FQNNGV. The CDR3 covers 16 residues. The V end was cut by 5 bases, the J end by 5 bases, with 21 bases between. This chain's CDR3 is CASSPPVGATLYGYTF. Here the CDR3 DNA reads TGTGCCAGCAGCCCCCCCGTGGGAGCTACTTTATATGGCTACACCTTC.

The V gene is TRBV27, the J gene TRBJ2-2; 9 bases align to TRBD2. There are 14 residues in the CDR3. CDR1 and CDR2 from the germline V gene are MNHEY and SMNVEV (reference sequence). After removal of 9 bases from V and 4 bases from J, the junction contained 6 bases not matched to a gene. This CDR3 is CASATSGLTGELFF. For the CDR3, the DNA is TGTGCCAGTGCGACTAGCGGACTCACCGGGGAGCTGTTTTTT.

The rearrangement joins TRBV11-2 to TRBJ2-5; D is uncertain. TRBJ2-7 matches the DNA end more closely, so the J call is doubtful. Looked up from germline, CDR1 is SGHAT and CDR2 is FQNNGV. CDR3 size: 14 residues. CDR3 loop: CASSLEVSHYEQYF. CDR3 nucleotides: TGTGCCAGCAGCTTAGAGGTCTCTCACTACGAGCAGTACTTC.

The CDR3 sequence is CASSPLGDRRTSSGANVLTF. DNA of the CDR3: TGTGCCAGCTCACCACTCGGGGACAGGAGAACAAGCTCTGGGGCCAACGTCCTGACTTTC. This chain links TRBV18 with TRBJ2-6; 8 nucleotides align to TRBD1. From germline, CDR1 is KGHSH and CDR2 LQKENI. V dropped 1 base and J dropped 0; count of bases not matched to a gene: 11. The CDR3 covers 20 residues.

A few counts support this clone. The chain uses TRBV13 and TRBJ2-1; TRBD2 agrees at 15 bases. CDR1 and CDR2 from the germline V gene are PRHDT and FYEKMQ (reference sequence). The V and J ends lost 5 bases and 2 bases, in that order; junction bases with no gene match: 13. The CDR3 totals 20 residues. The CDR3 region has the DNA TGTGCCAGCAGCACCACCGGGACTAGCGGGGGGAGGGGCGCCTACAATGAGCAGTTCTTC. Protein product: CASSTTGTSGGRGAYNEQFF.

The rearrangement links TRBV5-6 to TRBJ2-2, with 9 bases matching TRBD1. The V gene end was trimmed by 0 bases and the J gene end by 4 bases; junction bases not matched to a gene: 4. Per the germline V gene, CDR1 is SGHDT and CDR2 is YYEEEE. This CDR3 contains 16 residues. The CDR3 bases are TGTGCCAGCAGCTTGGGGGGGACAGGGCTCACCGGGGAGCTGTTTTTT. This sequence encodes CASSLGGTGLTGELFF.

This chain joins TRBV9 and TRBJ1-4, with TRBD1 as a possible D gene (5 bases). The germline gives CDR1 SGDLS, CDR2 YYNGEE. V shed 4 bases and J shed 4 bases, with 14 bases lying between them. The CDR3 is 15 amino acids. CDR3 sequence: CASSLGGSDNEKLFF. CDR3 DNA sequence: TGTGCCAGCAGCTTGGGGGGGAGTGATAATGAAAAACTGTTTTTT.

The chain carries TRBV2 and TRBJ2-7; TRBD2 might be the D (6 bases). The ends were cut back, 8 bases at V and 2 bases at J, with 13 bases in the middle. CDR1 and CDR2 (germline): SNHLY, FYNNEI. This CDR3 region has 13 residues. In DNA, the CDR3 is TGTGCCAGCGGGGGAGGACTTACCTACGAGCAGTACTTC. Protein product: CASGGGLTYEQYF.

V is TRBV4-1 and J is TRBJ2-3; 9 positions match TRBD2. From germline, CDR1 is MGHRA and CDR2 YSYEKL. J gave up 2 bases and V 8 bases, and 8 bases lay outside the gene matches. The CDR3 runs to 15 residues. In DNA, the CDR3 is TGCGCCAGCGGATTAGCGGGGGCTTCCACAGATACGCAGTATTTT. Translated, it gives CASGLAGASTDTQYF.

The chain uses TRBV27 and TRBJ2-7; no clear D. The CDR3 length is 13 residues. CDR1 MNHEY and CDR2 SMNVEV come from the germline V gene (reference sequence). V was trimmed by 10 bases and J by 0 bases, leaving 13 bases between them. The CDR3 DNA is TGTGCCACCCGCCTCCATAGCTCCTACGAGCAGTACTTC. This codes for CATRLHSSYEQYF.

This clone has only one observation. V usage is TRBV7-6 and J usage is TRBJ2-7; TRBD2 matches 8 bases. CDR3 length: 14 residues. Trimming took 4 bases from V and 3 from J; bases not matched to a gene: 5. CDR1 is SGHVS and CDR2 is FNYEAQ in the germline V gene. Written as DNA, the CDR3 is TGTGCCAGCAGCTCCACTAGCGGAGACTACGAGCAGTACTTC. Residues: CASSSTSGDYEQYF.